This T cell receptor (beta chain) appears in the sequencing data of a study of T cell responses to AZD1222 COVID-19 vaccine. Trimming cost V 4 bases and J 4 bases, with 34 bases left between them. Per germline, CDR1 SGHTA and CDR2 FQGTGA. The CDR3 spans 21 residues. Assay: immunoSEQ multiplex PCR; the TCRdb copy retains only in-frame clones and omits some. The sample has 150,000 or so clones; around nine tenths are singletons. Study-wide results and limits: A mostly white British donor set with more females was recruited, and clonal diversity was possibly underestimated. As reported, nearly half of all spike-specific TCRs target variant regions that are unmutated.

In the case of this clone: The antigen is unknown.

This specimen was peripheral blood, taken on day 0 of AZD1222 vaccination. This chain uses TRBV7-3 with TRBJ2-5; D assignment may be TRBD1 or TRBD2 (6 bases each). The clonotype comes from an adult in good health. CDR3 amino acids: CASSSHHELDRLDGALETQYF. The CDR3 nucleotides read TGTGCCAGCAGCTCCCACCACGAACTGGACAGACTAGACGGGGCCTTAGAGACCCAGTACTTC.